This T cell receptor (beta chain) was profiled in a study of T cell responses to AZD1222 COVID-19 vaccine. Study-level background: Samples with a second dose at about 4 or about 12 weeks were pooled together.

Trimming cost V 10 bases and J 2 bases, with 18 bases left between them. Germline values: CDR1 MGHDK, CDR2 SYGVNS. The CDR3 is 15 residues long. Findings of the study overall: White British people made up most donors, females outnumbered males, and clonal diversity was possibly underestimated. Breadth and depth of Spike-specific TCRs rose after two AZD1222 doses. The study found vaccine-associated CD4 TCRs spanning spike, dominant at 160-218 and 743-854.

Only a few counts were recorded for this clone. Its matching antigen is unknown. Generated by immunoSEQ multiplex PCR, the TCRdb table keeps only in-frame clones and is missing some. The table records 110,000 or so clones, around nine tenths of them present only once. The sample in question was peripheral blood, obtained on day 0 of AZD1222 vaccination. The TCR was taken from an adult in good health. This chain uses TRBV25-1 with TRBJ2-1, with D perhaps TRBD2 (6 bases). CDR3 amino acids: CATRDSGGPYNEQFF. CDR3 sequence (DNA): TGTGCCACCCGGGACTCCGGAGGACCCTACAATGAGCAGTTCTTC.